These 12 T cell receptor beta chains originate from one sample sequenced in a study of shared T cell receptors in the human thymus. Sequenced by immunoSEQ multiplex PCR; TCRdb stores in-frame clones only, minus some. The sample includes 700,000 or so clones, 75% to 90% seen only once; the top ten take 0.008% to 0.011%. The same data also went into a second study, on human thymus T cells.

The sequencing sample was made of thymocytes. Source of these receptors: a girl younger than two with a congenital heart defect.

The CDR3 sequence is CASTHWWGGYEQYF. CDR3 nucleotides: TGTGCCAGCACCCACTGGTGGGGGGGGTACGAGCAGTACTTC. The genes are TRBV6-5 and TRBJ2-7, with TRBD2 identical over 7 bases. V lost 7 bases to trimming and J lost 4 bases; unmatched junction nucleotides: 10. Germline V gene lookup returns CDR1 MNHEY and CDR2 SVGAGI. The CDR3 has 14 residues.

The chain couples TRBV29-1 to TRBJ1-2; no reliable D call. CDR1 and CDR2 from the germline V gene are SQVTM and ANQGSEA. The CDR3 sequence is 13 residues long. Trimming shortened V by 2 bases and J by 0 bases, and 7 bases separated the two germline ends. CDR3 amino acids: CSVERQANYGYTF. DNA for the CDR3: TGCAGCGTTGAAAGGCAGGCTAACTATGGCTACACCTTC.

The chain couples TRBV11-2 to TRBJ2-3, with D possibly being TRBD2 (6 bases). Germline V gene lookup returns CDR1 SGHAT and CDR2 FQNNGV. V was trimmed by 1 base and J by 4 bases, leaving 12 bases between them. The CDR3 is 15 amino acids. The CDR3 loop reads CASSLGRRRADTQYF. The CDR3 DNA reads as TGTGCCAGCAGCTTAGGCCGTCGGAGGGCAGATACGCAGTATTTT.

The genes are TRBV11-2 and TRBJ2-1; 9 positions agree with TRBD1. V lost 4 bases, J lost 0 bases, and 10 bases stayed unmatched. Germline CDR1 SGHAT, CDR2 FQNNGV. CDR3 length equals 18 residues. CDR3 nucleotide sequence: TGTGCCAGCAGCTGGGGGACAGGGCAGGGAAGCTCCTACAATGAGCAGTTCTTC. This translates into CASSWGTGQGSSYNEQFF.

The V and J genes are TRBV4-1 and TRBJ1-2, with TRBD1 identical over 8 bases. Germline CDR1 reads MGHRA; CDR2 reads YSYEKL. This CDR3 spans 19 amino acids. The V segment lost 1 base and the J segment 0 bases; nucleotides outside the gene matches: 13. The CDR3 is CASSQGYNPGGLSNYGYTF. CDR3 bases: TGCGCCAGCAGCCAAGGGTACAATCCAGGGGGCCTCTCTAACTATGGCTACACCTTC.

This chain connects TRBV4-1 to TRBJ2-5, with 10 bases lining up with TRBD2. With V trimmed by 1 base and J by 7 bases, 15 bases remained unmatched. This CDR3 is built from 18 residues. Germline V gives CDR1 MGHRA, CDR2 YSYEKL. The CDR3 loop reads CASSQGFMGLAGVGTQYF. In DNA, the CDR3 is TGCGCCAGCAGCCAAGGGTTTATGGGGCTAGCGGGGGTCGGGACCCAGTACTTC.

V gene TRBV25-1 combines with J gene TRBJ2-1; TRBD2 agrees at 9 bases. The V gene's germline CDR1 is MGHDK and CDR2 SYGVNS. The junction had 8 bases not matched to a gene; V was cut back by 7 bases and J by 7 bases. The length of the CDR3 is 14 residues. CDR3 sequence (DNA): TGTGCCAGCATGCTAGCGGGATTAGAGAATGAGCAGTTCTTC. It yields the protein CASMLAGLENEQFF.

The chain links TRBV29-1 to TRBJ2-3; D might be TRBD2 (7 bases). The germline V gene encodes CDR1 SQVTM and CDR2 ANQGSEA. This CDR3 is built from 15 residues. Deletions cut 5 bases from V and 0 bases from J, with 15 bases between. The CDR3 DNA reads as TGCAGCGTTCTAAGGACTAGGGGGAGCACAGATACGCAGTATTTT. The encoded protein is CSVLRTRGSTDTQYF.

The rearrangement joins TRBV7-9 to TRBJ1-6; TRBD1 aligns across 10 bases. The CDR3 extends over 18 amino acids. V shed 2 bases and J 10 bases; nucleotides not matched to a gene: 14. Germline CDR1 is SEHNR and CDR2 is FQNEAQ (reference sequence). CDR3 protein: CASSLKKTGGPRISPLHF. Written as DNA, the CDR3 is TGTGCCAGCAGCTTAAAAAAGACAGGGGGCCCACGAATCTCACCCCTCCACTTT. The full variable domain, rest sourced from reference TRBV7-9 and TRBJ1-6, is DTGVSQNPRHKITKRGQNVTFRCDPISEHNRLYWYRQTLGQGPEFLTYFQNEAQLEKSRLLSDRFSAERPKGSFSTLEIQRTEQGDSAMYLCASSLKKTGGPRISPLHFGNGTRLTVT.

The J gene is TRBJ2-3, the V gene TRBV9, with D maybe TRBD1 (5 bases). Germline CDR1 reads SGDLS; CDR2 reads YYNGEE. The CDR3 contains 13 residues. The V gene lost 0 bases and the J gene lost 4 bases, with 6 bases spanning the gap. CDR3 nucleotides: TGTGCCAGCAGCGTAGGGGGCCCAGATACGCAGTATTTT. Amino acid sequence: CASSVGGPDTQYF.

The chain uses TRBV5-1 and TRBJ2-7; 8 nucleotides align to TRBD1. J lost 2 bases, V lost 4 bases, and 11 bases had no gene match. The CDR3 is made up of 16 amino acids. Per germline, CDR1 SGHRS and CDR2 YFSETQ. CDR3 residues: CASSNSFRGRPYEQYF. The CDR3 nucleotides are TGCGCCAGCAGCAACTCTTTCAGGGGGCGTCCCTACGAGCAGTACTTC.

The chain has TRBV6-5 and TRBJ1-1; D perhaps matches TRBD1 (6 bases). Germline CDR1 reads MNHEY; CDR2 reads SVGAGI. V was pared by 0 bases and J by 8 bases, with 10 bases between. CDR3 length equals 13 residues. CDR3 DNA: TGTGCCAGCAGTTACTCGTGGACAGACGAAGCTTTCTTT. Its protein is CASSYSWTDEAFF.